A selection of T cell receptor beta chains follows, all from one sample in a study of cytomegalovirus exposure and HLA in healthy donors. Measured with immunoSEQ multiplex PCR; TCRdb has only the in-frame clones, and not every one. This sample has 85,000 to 100,000 clones, with roughly two thirds found just once. The specimen was PBMCs. The receptors shown here come from a woman in her thirties in good health and CMV-seronegative. Each CDR3 is given with its conserved first and last residue. The order of the fields is CDR3 protein, CDR3 DNA, V gene, D gene, clone size, J gene. A D gene is named only where the DNA matches it firmly. Clone size, where shown, is once, few, many, or a class for clones that have expanded.

CDR3: CASSQQRAGGYEQYF; DNA: TGTGCCAGCAGCCAACAACGCGCGGGGGGTTACGAGCAGTACTTC; V: TRBV4-2; D: TRBD2; size: .; J: TRBJ2-7
CDR3: CASSPDLGGGSNQPQHF; DNA: TGTGCCAGCAGCCCGGACCTAGGTGGGGGCAGCAATCAGCCCCAGCATTTT; V: TRBV7-8; D: .; size: .; J: TRBJ1-5
CDR3: CASSSTLNTEAFF; DNA: TGTGCCAGTAGTTCGACTTTGAACACTGAAGCTTTCTTT; V: TRBV19; D: .; size: few; J: TRBJ1-1
CDR3: CASSSRGGVTDTQYF; DNA: TGCGCCAGCAGCTCCCGGGGGGGGGTCACAGATACGCAGTATTTT; V: TRBV5-1; D: TRBD2; size: few; J: TRBJ2-3
CDR3: CASSLGRGGTEAFF; DNA: TGTGCCAGCAGCTTAGGACGGGGAGGCACTGAAGCTTTCTTT; V: TRBV7-6; D: .; size: .; J: TRBJ1-1
CDR3: CASSFTVRMGTGELFF; DNA: TGTGCCAGCAGCTTCACCGTCAGGATGGGCACCGGGGAGCTGTTTTTT; V: TRBV7-9; D: .; size: .; J: TRBJ2-2
CDR3: CATSRVGWEQADTQYF; DNA: TGTGCCACCAGCAGAGTTGGGTGGGAGCAGGCAGATACGCAGTATTTT; V: TRBV15; D: .; size: few; J: TRBJ2-3
CDR3: CASSFSQGDTEAFF; DNA: TGTGCCAGCAGCTTCTCCCAGGGGGACACTGAAGCTTTCTTT; V: TRBV11-2; D: TRBD1; size: .; J: TRBJ1-1
CDR3: CASSLGGQGRGEKLFF; DNA: TGTGCCAGCAGCTTGGGAGGACAGGGGCGAGGAGAAAAACTGTTTTTT; V: TRBV5-4; D: TRBD1; size: .; J: TRBJ1-4
CDR3: CASSSPLGQGMFFAEAFF; DNA: TGCGCCAGCAGCTCGCCATTGGGACAGGGTATGTTCTTTGCTGAAGCTTTCTTT; V: TRBV5-1; D: TRBD1; size: few; J: TRBJ1-1
CDR3: CASRRQVYYEQYF; DNA: TGTGCCAGCAGGAGACAGGTTTACTACGAGCAGTACTTC; V: TRBV6-5; D: .; size: .; J: TRBJ2-7
CDR3: CASSMNAGGAGQPQHF; DNA: TGTGCCAGTAGTATGAATGCAGGGGGCGCGGGTCAGCCCCAGCATTTT; V: TRBV19; D: TRBD1; size: few; J: TRBJ1-5
CDR3: CASSWTGPPYEQYF; DNA: TGTGCCAGCAGCTGGACAGGTCCCCCATACGAGCAGTACTTC; V: TRBV5-4; D: TRBD1; size: .; J: TRBJ2-7
CDR3: CATSRDRGSDTQYF; DNA: TGTGCCACCAGCAGAGACAGGGGTTCAGATACGCAGTATTTT; V: TRBV15; D: .; size: .; J: TRBJ2-3
CDR3: CASSPPRRSGKGSDTQYF; DNA: TGTGCCAGCTCACCACCCCGGAGGAGCGGGAAGGGAAGTGATACGCAGTATTTT; V: TRBV18; D: TRBD2; size: .; J: TRBJ2-3
CDR3: CASSESTRYNEQFF; DNA: TGCGCCAGCAGTGAGTCTACTAGGTACAATGAGCAGTTCTTC; V: TRBV10-1; D: .; size: few; J: TRBJ2-1
CDR3: CASSEAYRNQPQHF; DNA: TGTGCCAGCAGTGAAGCCTACCGAAATCAGCCCCAGCATTTT; V: TRBV6-1; D: .; size: .; J: TRBJ1-5
CDR3: CASSRTSTDTQYF; DNA: TGCGCCAGCAGCCGGACAAGCACAGATACGCAGTATTTT; V: TRBV4-3; D: .; size: .; J: TRBJ2-3
CDR3: CASSLWGGRGSTDTQYF; DNA: TGTGCCAGCAGTTTGTGGGGGGGGCGGGGAAGCACAGATACGCAGTATTTT; V: TRBV2; D: .; size: .; J: TRBJ2-3
CDR3: CASSLNGANYGYTF; DNA: TGCGCCAGCAGCTTGAACGGAGCAAACTATGGCTACACCTTC; V: TRBV5-1; D: .; size: few; J: TRBJ1-2
CDR3: CASSPLTGGSYNEQFF; DNA: TGCGCCAGCAGCCCGTTGACTGGAGGCTCCTACAATGAGCAGTTCTTC; V: TRBV5-1; D: .; size: .; J: TRBJ2-1
CDR3: CASSLTVNTEAFF; DNA: TGTGCCAGCAGCTTAACTGTGAACACTGAAGCTTTCTTT; V: TRBV11-2; D: .; size: .; J: TRBJ1-1
CDR3: CASSPGLAGSTDTQYF; DNA: TGTGCCAGCAGCCCGGGACTAGCGGGGAGCACAGATACGCAGTATTTT; V: TRBV11-2; D: TRBD2; size: few; J: TRBJ2-3
CDR3: CASSIRDRDGYTF; DNA: TGTGCCAGCAGCATACGGGATAGGGATGGCTACACCTTC; V: TRBV7-8; D: .; size: .; J: TRBJ1-2
CDR3: CASSPGTPTGTQYF; DNA: TGTGCCAGCAGCCCCGGGACACCCACAGGGACCCAGTACTTC; V: TRBV2; D: .; size: .; J: TRBJ2-5
CDR3: CASSPGQGVGGYTF; DNA: TGTGCCAGCAGCCCTGGACAGGGGGTAGGCGGCTACACCTTC; V: TRBV14; D: TRBD1; size: .; J: TRBJ1-2
CDR3: CASRTTGGNTEAFF; DNA: TGTGCCAGCAGGACTACAGGGGGGAACACTGAAGCTTTCTTT; V: TRBV27; D: TRBD1; size: .; J: TRBJ1-1
CDR3: CASIIKLLGQAPCIAKNIQYF; DNA: TGTGCCAGTATCATAAAGCTTTTGGGACAGGCACCTTGCATAGCCAAAAACATTCAGTACTTC; V: TRBV19; D: TRBD1; size: .; J: TRBJ2-4
CDR3: CASSQDRGRALFKQYF; DNA: TGTGCCAGCAGCCAAGATCGAGGGCGGGCCTTATTCAAGCAGTACTTC; V: TRBV14; D: .; size: .; J: TRBJ2-5
CDR3: CAILDRVGANVLTF; DNA: TGTGCCATCCTCGATCGGGTCGGGGCCAACGTCCTGACTTTC; V: TRBV5-4; D: .; size: few; J: TRBJ2-6
CDR3: CASSRQGYEQYF; DNA: TGTGCCAGCAGCAGACAGGGTTACGAGCAGTACTTC; V: TRBV28; D: TRBD1; size: few; J: TRBJ2-7
CDR3: CASRTSGLSNNEQFF; DNA: TGTGCCAGTAGGACTTCGGGACTATCTAACAATGAGCAGTTCTTC; V: TRBV19; D: TRBD2; size: .; J: TRBJ2-1
CDR3: CASSGRGTRDEQFF; DNA: TGTGCCAGCAGCGGGAGGGGGACTAGGGATGAGCAGTTCTTC; V: TRBV28; D: TRBD2; size: .; J: TRBJ2-1
CDR3: CASSLGPKDLGSGWDTEAFF; DNA: TGTGCCAGCAGTCTGGGCCCCAAGGATTTGGGTTCAGGGTGGGACACTGAAGCTTTCTTT; V: TRBV28; D: .; size: few; J: TRBJ1-1
CDR3: CASTLQGTEAFF; DNA: TGTGCCAGCACCCTACAGGGCACTGAAGCTTTCTTT; V: TRBV2; D: .; size: few; J: TRBJ1-1
CDR3: CASSDLDYGVNTEAFF; DNA: TGTGCCAGCAGCGATCTTGATTACGGAGTGAACACTGAAGCTTTCTTT; V: TRBV7-8; D: .; size: .; J: TRBJ1-1
CDR3: CSPGGTDTIYF; DNA: TGCAGCCCCGGGGGAACGGACACCATATATTTT; V: TRBV29-1; D: .; size: .; J: TRBJ1-3
CDR3: CASSSGQGARDYTF; DNA: TGCGCCAGCAGCTCCGGGCAGGGGGCGAGAGACTACACCTTC; V: TRBV4-1; D: TRBD1; size: few; J: TRBJ1-2
CDR3: CASSLSGWPQHF; DNA: TGTGCCAGCAGCTTATCAGGATGGCCCCAGCATTTT; V: TRBV7-9; D: .; size: .; J: TRBJ1-5
CDR3: CASSPYRGVPYEQYF; DNA: TGTGCCAGCAGCCCTTACAGGGGAGTGCCCTACGAGCAGTACTTC; V: TRBV11-2; D: TRBD1; size: .; J: TRBJ2-7
CDR3: CASKVTSGLETQYF; DNA: TGCGCCAGCAAGGTCACTAGTGGGCTAGAGACCCAGTACTTC; V: TRBV10-2; D: .; size: .; J: TRBJ2-5
CDR3: CASSLTGAYEQYF; DNA: TGTGCCAGCTCTCTCACAGGGGCCTACGAGCAGTACTTC; V: TRBV18; D: TRBD1; size: few; J: TRBJ2-7
CDR3: CAIRQRDTGELFF; DNA: TGTGCCATCAGACAACGGGACACCGGGGAGCTGTTTTTT; V: TRBV10-3; D: .; size: .; J: TRBJ2-2
CDR3: CASSISFGQFMNTEAFF; DNA: TGTGCCAGCAGCATAAGCTTCGGACAGTTCATGAACACTGAAGCTTTCTTT; V: TRBV7-6; D: .; size: .; J: TRBJ1-1
CDR3: CASTATGGTEAFF; DNA: TGTGCCAGCACCGCGACGGGGGGAACTGAAGCTTTCTTT; V: TRBV6-5; D: .; size: few; J: TRBJ1-1
CDR3: CASSFTRGGVDTQYF; DNA: TGTGCCAGCAGCTTCACGCGGGGGGGCGTAGATACGCAGTATTTT; V: TRBV11-2; D: TRBD2; size: .; J: TRBJ2-3
CDR3: CASSLGTVGGEQFF; DNA: TGTGCCAGCAGCTTGGGGACAGTTGGGGGGGAGCAGTTCTTC; V: TRBV7-8; D: .; size: few; J: TRBJ2-1
CDR3: CASSHGQGEYEKLFF; DNA: TGTGCCAGCAGCCATGGACAGGGGGAATATGAAAAACTGTTTTTT; V: TRBV11-2; D: TRBD1; size: .; J: TRBJ1-4
CDR3: CASSPRDFLLDSPLHF; DNA: TGTGCCAGCAGTCCTCGGGACTTCCTGCTGGATTCACCCCTCCACTTT; V: TRBV2; D: .; size: .; J: TRBJ1-6